This T cell receptor (beta chain) was captured in a study of cytomegalovirus exposure and HLA in healthy donors. The V end lost 4 bases, the J end lost 7 bases, and 22 bases lay between the germline ends. The CDR3 consists of 16 residues. Germline CDR1 SGHAT, CDR2 FQNNGV. Libraries were prepared by immunoSEQ multiplex PCR; TCRdb keeps only in-frame clonotypes and omits some of them. The profile shows roughly 98,000 clones, roughly 87% of them singletons. This clone was seen just once. Its matching antigen is unknown. Broader study findings: First-cohort TCR clusters tended to co-occur in the approximately 110 validation repertoires, a later analysis found.

The donors were members of the validation cohort, which comprised about 120 subjects and was separate from the first cohort of 666 subjects. The sequencing sample was made of PBMCs. The sequence was collected from a man younger than 30 in good health and CMV-seropositive. J is TRBJ1-2 and V is TRBV11-2; tentative D call: TRBD1 (6 bases). CDR3 nucleotide sequence: TGTGCCAGCAGCTCGGTCGAGGGGGAGGGTTTCTCTGGCTACACCTTC. Its protein is CASSSVEGEGFSGYTF.